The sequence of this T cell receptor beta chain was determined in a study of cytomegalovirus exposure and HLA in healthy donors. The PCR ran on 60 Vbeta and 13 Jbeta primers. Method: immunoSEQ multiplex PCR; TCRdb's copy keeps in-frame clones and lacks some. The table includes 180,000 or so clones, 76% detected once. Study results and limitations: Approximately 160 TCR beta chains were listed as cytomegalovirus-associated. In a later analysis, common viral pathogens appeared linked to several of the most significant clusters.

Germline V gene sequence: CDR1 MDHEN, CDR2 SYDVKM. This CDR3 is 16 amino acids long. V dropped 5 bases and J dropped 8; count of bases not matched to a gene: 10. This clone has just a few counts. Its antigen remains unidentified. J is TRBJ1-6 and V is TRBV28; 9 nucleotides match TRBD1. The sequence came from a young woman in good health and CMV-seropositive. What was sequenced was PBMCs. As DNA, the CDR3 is TGTGCCAGCAGTCTCCTCCGGGACAGGGATGATTCACCCCTCCACTTT. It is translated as CASSLLRDRDDSPLHF.